Relative to its sample, the clone carrying this T cell receptor (beta chain) is medium-sized. TRB rearrangements were amplified by multiplex PCR with BIOMED2 TRB-A/B primers. TCRdb itself ran the multiplex PCR reads through MiXCR, one entry per CDR3 protein. The data show roughly 18,000 distinct CDR3 sequences, around 30% seen once. This sample stems from a study of T and B cells in COVID-19 patients. This CDR3 spans 16 amino acids. Trimming pared 0 bases from V and 7 bases from J, leaving 16 bases between. From blood, about 240-550 ng of genomic DNA served as TRB template. Material for sequencing was blood. The chain links TRBV12-3 or TRBV12-4 to TRBJ2-1; D is possibly TRBD2 (7 bases). The clonotype originates from a human donor who had recovered from COVID-19. The chain's CDR3 is CASSLAGGLAANEQFF. The CDR3 coding sequence is TGTGCCAGCAGTTTAGCCGGGGGGCTAGCGGCTAATGAGCAGTTCTTC.